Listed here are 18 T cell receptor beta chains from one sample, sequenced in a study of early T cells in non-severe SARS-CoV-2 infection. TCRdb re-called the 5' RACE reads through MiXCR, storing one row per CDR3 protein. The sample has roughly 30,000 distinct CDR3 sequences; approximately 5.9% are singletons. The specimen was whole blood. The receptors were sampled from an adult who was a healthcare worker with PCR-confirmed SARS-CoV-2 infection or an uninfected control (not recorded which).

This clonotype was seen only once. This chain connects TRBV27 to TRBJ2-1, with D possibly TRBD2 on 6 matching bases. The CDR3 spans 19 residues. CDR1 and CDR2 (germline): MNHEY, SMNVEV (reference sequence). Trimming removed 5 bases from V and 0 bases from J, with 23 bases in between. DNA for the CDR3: TGTGCCAGCAGTGAGGGGTGGAGGGGCCCCTTACTCTCCTACAATGAGCAGTTCTTC. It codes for CASSEGWRGPLLSYNEQFF.

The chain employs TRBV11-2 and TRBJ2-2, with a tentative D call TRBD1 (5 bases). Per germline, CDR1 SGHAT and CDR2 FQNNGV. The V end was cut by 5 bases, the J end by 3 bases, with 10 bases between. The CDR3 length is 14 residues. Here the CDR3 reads CASSNNRHTGELFF. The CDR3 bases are TGTGCCAGCAGCAACAACAGGCACACCGGGGAGCTGTTTTTT.

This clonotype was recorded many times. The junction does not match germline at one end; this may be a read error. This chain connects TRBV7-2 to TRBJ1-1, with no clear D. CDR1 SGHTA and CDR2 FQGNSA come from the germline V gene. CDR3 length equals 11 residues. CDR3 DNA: TGTGCCAGCACCACCGGTCGGGAACGGATCTTT. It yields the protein CASTTGRERIF.

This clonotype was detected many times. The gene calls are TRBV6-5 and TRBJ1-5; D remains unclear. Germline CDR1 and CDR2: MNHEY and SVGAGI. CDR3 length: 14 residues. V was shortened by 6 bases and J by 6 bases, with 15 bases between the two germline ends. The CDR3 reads CASSRQIAGQPQHF. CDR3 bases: TGTGCCAGCAGCCGCCAGATCGCAGGTCAGCCCCAGCATTTT.

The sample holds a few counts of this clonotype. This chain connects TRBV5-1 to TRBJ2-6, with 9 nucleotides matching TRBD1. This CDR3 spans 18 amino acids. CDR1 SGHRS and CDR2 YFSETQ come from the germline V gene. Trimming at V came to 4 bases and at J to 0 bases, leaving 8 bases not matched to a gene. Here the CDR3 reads CASSPLTGGSSGANVLTF. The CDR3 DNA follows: TGCGCCAGCAGCCCCTTGACAGGGGGGAGCTCTGGGGCCAACGTCCTGACTTTC.

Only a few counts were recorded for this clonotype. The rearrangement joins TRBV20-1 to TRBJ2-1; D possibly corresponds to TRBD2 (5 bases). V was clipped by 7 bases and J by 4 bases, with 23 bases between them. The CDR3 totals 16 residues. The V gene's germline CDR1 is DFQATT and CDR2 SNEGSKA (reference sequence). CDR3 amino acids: CSVASQDHPGYNEQFF. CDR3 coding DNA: TGCAGTGTGGCTAGCCAGGACCACCCAGGATACAATGAGCAGTTCTTC.

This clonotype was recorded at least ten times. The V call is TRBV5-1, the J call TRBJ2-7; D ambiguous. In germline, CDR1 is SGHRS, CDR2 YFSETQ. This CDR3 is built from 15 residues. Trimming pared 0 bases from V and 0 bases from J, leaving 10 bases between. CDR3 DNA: TGCGCCAGCAGCTTGGCAGGATCCGCCTCCTACGAGCAGTACTTC. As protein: CASSLAGSASYEQYF.

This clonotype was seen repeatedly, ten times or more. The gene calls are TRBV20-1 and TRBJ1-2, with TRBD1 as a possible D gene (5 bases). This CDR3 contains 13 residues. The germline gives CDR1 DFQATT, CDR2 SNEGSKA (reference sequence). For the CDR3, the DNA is TGCAGCCCTTGGGGGACCCTGAAAGATGGCTACACCTTC. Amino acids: CSPWGTLKDGYTF.

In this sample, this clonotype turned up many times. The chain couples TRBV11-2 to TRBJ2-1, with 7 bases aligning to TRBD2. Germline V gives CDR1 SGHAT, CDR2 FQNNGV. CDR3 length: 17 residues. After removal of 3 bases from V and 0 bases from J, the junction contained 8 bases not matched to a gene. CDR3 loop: CASSLGKRGSSYNEQFF. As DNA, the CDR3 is TGTGCCAGCAGCTTGGGTAAGCGGGGTAGCTCCTACAATGAGCAGTTCTTC.

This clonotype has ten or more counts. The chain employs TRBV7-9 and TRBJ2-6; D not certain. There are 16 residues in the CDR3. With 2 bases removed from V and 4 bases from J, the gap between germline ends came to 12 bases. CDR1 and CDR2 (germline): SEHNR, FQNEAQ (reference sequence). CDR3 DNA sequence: TGTGCCAGCAGCTTAATTAGTGGATTAGGGGCCAACGTCCTGACTTTC. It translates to CASSLISGLGANVLTF.

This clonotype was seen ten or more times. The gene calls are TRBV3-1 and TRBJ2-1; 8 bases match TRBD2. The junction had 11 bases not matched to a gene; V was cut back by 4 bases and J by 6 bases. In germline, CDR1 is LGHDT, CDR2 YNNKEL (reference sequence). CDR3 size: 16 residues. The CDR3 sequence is CASSPSIREGLNEQFF. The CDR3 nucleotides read TGTGCCAGCAGCCCATCCATACGGGAGGGCCTCAATGAGCAGTTCTTC.

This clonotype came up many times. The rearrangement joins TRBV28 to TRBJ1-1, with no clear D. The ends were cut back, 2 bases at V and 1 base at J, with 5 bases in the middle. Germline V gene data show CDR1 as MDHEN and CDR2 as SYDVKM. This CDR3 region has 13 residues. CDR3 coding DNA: TGTGCCAGCAGTTTACCAGAGAACACTGAAGCTTTCTTT. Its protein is CASSLPENTEAFF.

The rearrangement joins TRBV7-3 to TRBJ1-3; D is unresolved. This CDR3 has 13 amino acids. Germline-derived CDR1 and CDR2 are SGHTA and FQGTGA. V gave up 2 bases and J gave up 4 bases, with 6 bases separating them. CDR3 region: CASSLAAGNTIYF. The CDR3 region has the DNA TGTGCCAGCAGCTTAGCGGCGGGAAACACCATATATTTT.

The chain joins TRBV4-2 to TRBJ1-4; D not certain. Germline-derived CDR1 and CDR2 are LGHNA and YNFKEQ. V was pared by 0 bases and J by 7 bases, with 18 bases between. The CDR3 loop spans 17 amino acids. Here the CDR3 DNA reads TGTGCCAGCAGCCAAGATCACCCTGCGAGGGTGAGTGAAAAACTGTTTTTT. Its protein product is CASSQDHPARVSEKLFF.

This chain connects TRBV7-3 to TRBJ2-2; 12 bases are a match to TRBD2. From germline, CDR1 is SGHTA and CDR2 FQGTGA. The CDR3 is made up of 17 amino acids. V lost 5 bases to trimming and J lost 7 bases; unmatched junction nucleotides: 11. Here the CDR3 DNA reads TGTGCCAGCAGCACCCCCCGACTAGCGGGAGTAGGCGGGGAGCTGTTTTTT. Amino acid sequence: CASSTPRLAGVGGELFF.

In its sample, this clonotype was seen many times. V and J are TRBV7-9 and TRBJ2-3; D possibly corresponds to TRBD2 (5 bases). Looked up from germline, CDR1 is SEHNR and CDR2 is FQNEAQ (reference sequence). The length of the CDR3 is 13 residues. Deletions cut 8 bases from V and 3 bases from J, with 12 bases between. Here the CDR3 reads CASELGGTDTQYF. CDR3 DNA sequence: TGTGCCAGCGAACTAGGAGGTACAGATACGCAGTATTTT.

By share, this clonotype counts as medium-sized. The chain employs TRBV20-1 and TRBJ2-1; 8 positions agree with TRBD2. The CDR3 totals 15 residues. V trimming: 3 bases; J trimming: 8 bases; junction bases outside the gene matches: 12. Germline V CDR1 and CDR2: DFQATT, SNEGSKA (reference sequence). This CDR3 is CSARGPGRARDEQFF. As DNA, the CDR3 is TGCAGTGCTAGGGGGCCCGGGAGGGCGAGGGATGAGCAGTTCTTC.

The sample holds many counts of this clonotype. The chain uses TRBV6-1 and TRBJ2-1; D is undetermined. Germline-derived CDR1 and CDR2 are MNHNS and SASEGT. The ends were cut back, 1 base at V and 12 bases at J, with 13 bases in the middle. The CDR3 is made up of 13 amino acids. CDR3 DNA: TGTGCCAGCAGTGAAGTTGGGTTTGCACCGCAGTTCTTC. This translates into CASSEVGFAPQFF.